This TCR beta chain is from a study of T-cell reconstitution after alpha-beta-depleted transplantation in children. The sample holds a few counts of this clonotype. The target antigen is unknown. Unique molecular identifiers were used in preparing the TCRbeta library. TCRdb re-called the PCR reads with MiXCR, one entry per CDR3 protein. The table has about 310,000 distinct CDR3 sequences, 23% seen once. The germline V gene has CDR1 SGDLS and CDR2 YYNGEE. After removal of 4 bases from V and 5 bases from J, the junction contained 16 bases not matched to a gene. The length of the CDR3 is 19 residues. General observations from the study: Some patients' high day-60 TCRbeta diversity was attributed to recipient cells surviving conditioning. The study reportedly traced alpha-beta T cells about two months after transplant to several hundred expanded graft clones. Hyperexpanded clones declined; after one year, newly produced T cells mostly supplied diversity.

This clonotype was sampled from a male patient under 18 who had a stem cell transplant for acute lymphoblastic leukemia, so the T cells may come from the graft donor. Sequences were derived from PBMCs, mostly from graft donor cells, sampled 180 days after TCRalphabeta/CD19-depleted stem cell transplant. This chain joins TRBV9 and TRBJ2-5, with 14 bases identical to TRBD2. The CDR3 DNA follows: TGTGCCAGCAGCCCTGGGACTAGCGGGAGTGTGTGGGTTACGGAGACCCAGTACTTC. Translating gives CASSPGTSGSVWVTETQYF.